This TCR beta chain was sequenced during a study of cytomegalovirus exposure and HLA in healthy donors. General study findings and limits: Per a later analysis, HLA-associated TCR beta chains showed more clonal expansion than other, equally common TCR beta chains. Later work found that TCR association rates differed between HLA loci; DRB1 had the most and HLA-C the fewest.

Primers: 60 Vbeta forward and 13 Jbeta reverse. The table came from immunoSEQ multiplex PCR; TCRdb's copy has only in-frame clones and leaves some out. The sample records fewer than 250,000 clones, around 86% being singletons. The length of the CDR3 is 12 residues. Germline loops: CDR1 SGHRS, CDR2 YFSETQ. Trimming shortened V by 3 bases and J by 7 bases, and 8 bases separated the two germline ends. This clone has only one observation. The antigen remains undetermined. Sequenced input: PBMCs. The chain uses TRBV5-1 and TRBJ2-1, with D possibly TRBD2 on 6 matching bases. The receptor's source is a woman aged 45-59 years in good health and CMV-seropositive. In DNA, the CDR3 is TGCGCCAGCAGCTATAGCGGAAATGAGCAGTTCTTC. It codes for CASSYSGNEQFF.